The entry below describes one T cell receptor beta chain. The antigen is unknown. Germline and junction disagree at one end, which may indicate a read error. The data originate from a study of metastatic and nonmetastatic thyroid tumors. In the study overall: The comparison covered peripheral blood and tumor or nodule tissue in malignant and benign thyroid patients. Findings and limits, study-wide: Reported TCR beta diversity, measured in blood and tumor, was significantly higher for malignant thyroid tumors than for benign nodules.

The germline V gene has CDR1 MNHEY and CDR2 SMNVEV (reference sequence). This CDR3 region has 12 residues. Thyroid surgery was preceded by no treatment in any patient. Original processing notes: Variation in CDR3 across clinicopathological groups served as the basis for constructing a distant-metastasis classifier in papillary thyroid cancer. TCRdb reassembled clones from the PCR reads with MiXCR. For this entry, the V and J calls and clone size follow TCRdb and not the study's own pipeline. In the table there are about 92,000 clones, about 15% of which are singletons. This sequence was found in a female donor with papillary thyroid cancer or a benign thyroid nodule (not recorded which). Some clones in this sample may be carry-over from other donors' samples. The chain recombines TRBV27 with TRBJ1-2; D remains ambiguous. The specimen was blood. CDR3: CASSLKGDGYTF. The CDR3 DNA is TGTGCCAGCAGTTTGAAAGGAGATGGCTACACTTTC.